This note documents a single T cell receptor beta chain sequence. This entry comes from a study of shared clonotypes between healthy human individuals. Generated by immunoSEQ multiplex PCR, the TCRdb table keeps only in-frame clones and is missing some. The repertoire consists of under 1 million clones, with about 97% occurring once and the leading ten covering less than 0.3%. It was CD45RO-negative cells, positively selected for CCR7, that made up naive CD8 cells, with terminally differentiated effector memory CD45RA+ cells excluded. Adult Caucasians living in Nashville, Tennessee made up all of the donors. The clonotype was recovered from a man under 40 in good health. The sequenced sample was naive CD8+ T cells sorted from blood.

The CDR3 region has the DNA TGCGCCAGGGGACAGGGGCGAGGGAGACGCTACGAGCAGTACTTC. This translates into CARGQGRGRRYEQYF. This rearrangement joins TRBV5-1 to TRBJ2-7, with TRBD1 matching over 10 bases. Trimming at V came to 8 bases and at J to 3 bases, leaving 11 bases not matched to a gene. This CDR3 has 15 amino acids. Germline CDR1 and CDR2: SGHRS and YFSETQ.